Given below is one T cell receptor beta chain in context. What it binds is not known. These data originate in a study of identical twins. Findings of the study overall: Less excess twin sharing appeared in beta out-of-frame sequences. Out-of-frame TCR alpha sharing in monozygotic twins exceeded recombination model predictions.

The CDR3 runs 15 residues. Germline V gene lookup returns CDR1 SGHKS and CDR2 YYEKEE (reference sequence). Trimming shortened V by 2 bases and J by 9 bases, and 18 bases separated the two germline ends. With template switching, a universal primer site was added, and the cDNA carried unique molecular identifiers. In TCRdb, the 5' RACE reads were re-called with MiXCR into one record per CDR3 protein. The sample lists roughly 490,000 distinct CDR3 sequences, roughly an eighth occurring once. This sample was also put to use in a study of yellow fever vaccine responses in identical twins. That source adds: Convergence reportedly seemed to mark part of the twins' vaccine T cell response, with personalization marking the rest.

The sequenced sample consisted of CD4+ T cells sorted from blood. J is TRBJ2-1 and V is TRBV5-5, with D possibly matching TRBD2 (5 bases). The clonotype originates from a young woman in good health. CDR3 DNA: TGTGCCAGCAGCTTCGGGATCTCCGAAGGCGGTGAGCAGTTCTTC. Protein sequence: CASSFGISEGGEQFF. The full variable domain, rest sourced from reference TRBV5-5 and TRBJ2-1, is DAGVTQSPTHLIKTRGQQVTLRCSPISGHKSVSWYQQVLGQGPQFIFQYYEKEERGRGNFPDRFSARQFPNYSSELNVNALLLGDSALYLCASSFGISEGGEQFFGPGTRLTVL.